In this sample, the clone carrying this T cell receptor (beta chain) turned up many times. The source of the sample is a study of neurological immune-mediated disorders. One entry per CDR3 protein, called by TCRdb with MiXCR from the 5' RACE reads. The table lists tens of thousands of distinct CDR3 sequences, about 5.8% of them singletons. The sorted-subset TCR libraries were prepared using 1 million CD4+ or CD8+ T cells as the starting material. Germline loops: CDR1 DFQATT, CDR2 SNEGSKA (reference sequence). The CDR3 consists of 12 residues. V lost 2 bases and J 5 bases, leaving 6 bases between the germline ends.

Sequencing was performed on CD4+ T cells from blood. This sequence originates from a woman younger than 35 with multiple sclerosis. The rearrangement uses TRBV20-1 and TRBJ1-4; perhaps TRBD1 as D (6 bases). The CDR3 bases are TGCAGTGCTAGACAGGGGAATGAAAAACTGTTTTTT. This gives the protein CSARQGNEKLFF.